This TCR beta chain is from a study of identifying expanded T cells in peripheral blood. During the collection period, no donor immune events like infections were recorded. Comments on this clone: Antigen unknown.

TCRdb's table, derived via immunoSEQ multiplex PCR, lists solely in-frame clones and lacks some. The table has roughly 82,000 clones, roughly 86% seen once. General study results and limits: Two-week clone count variance significantly increased as total template count grew.

From germline, CDR1 is SGHTS and CDR2 YDEGEE. V shed 1 base and J shed 5 bases, with 15 bases lying between them. CDR3 length: 16 amino acids. Sample: blood. The TCR sequence derives from a person between 18 and 75 years old in good health. The chain carries TRBV5-8 and TRBJ1-4, with D possibly matching TRBD1 (5 bases). The CDR3, as DNA: TGTGCCAGCAGCTTGCGGTCGACGGGGCTAAATGAAAAACTGTTTTTT. This encodes CASSLRSTGLNEKLFF.